This record concerns one T cell receptor beta chain sequence. Sequencing used immunoSEQ multiplex PCR; TCRdb keeps in-frame clones, though not all of them. The table records roughly 180,000 clones, 94% of them present only once. V lost 6 bases, J lost 0 bases, and 12 bases stayed unmatched. Germline V lookup: CDR1 MNHEY, CDR2 SMNVEV (reference sequence). This CDR3 spans 17 amino acids. This sample is part of a study of blood T cell repertoires in COVID-19. This clonotype was sampled from a man between 25 and 39 years old with COVID-19, enrolled during active disease. The V gene is TRBV27, the J gene TRBJ2-7; 9 bases are a match to TRBD1. Sequencing was carried out using peripheral blood. CDR3 protein: CASSLQTGGGSSYEQYF. For the CDR3, the DNA is TGTGCCAGCAGCCTTCAAACAGGGGGCGGAAGCTCCTACGAGCAGTACTTC.